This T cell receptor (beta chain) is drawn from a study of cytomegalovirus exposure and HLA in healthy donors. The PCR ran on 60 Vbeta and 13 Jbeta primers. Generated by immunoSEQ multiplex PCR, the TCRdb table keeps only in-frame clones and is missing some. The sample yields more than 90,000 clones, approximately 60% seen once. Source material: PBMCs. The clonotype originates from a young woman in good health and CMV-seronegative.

The DNA for the CDR3 is TGCGCCAGCAGCTTGGCGGGACAGGGGAATGGTGAGCAGTTCTTC. Its translation is CASSLAGQGNGEQFF. V usage is TRBV5-1 and J usage is TRBJ2-1; 10 positions agree with TRBD1. CDR3 length: 15 amino acids. CDR1 SGHRS and CDR2 YFSETQ come from the germline V gene. The trim removed 0 bases at V and 9 bases at J, leaving 6 bases unmatched. The full variable domain, completed using reference TRBV5-1 and TRBJ2-1, is KAGVTQTPRYLIKTRGQQVTLSCSPISGHRSVSWYQQTPGQGLQFLFEYFSETQRNKGNFPGRFSGRQFSNSRSEMNVSTLELGDSALYLCASSLAGQGNGEQFFGPGTRLTVL.